A selection of T cell receptor beta chains follows, all from one sample in a study of low-dose radiotherapy and immunotherapy resistance in tumors. TCRdb passed the reads through MiXCR, listing each CDR3 protein once. The table shows approximately 80,000 distinct CDR3 sequences, with around a sixth occurring only once. The sample consisted of PBMCs, taken after low-dose radiotherapy plus immunotherapy. These TCRs come from a male donor with prostate cancer. The CDR3 runs from the conserved cysteine through the conserved F or W. A D gene is named only where the DNA matches it firmly. Rows may omit the clone size; those that give it use once, few, many or a size class.

>many|TRBJ2-7|TRBV5-1|.
CASSLRGLPREQYF
TGCGCCAGCAGCTTAAGGGGTCTTCCGAGGGAGCAGTACTTC
>many|TRBJ2-4|TRBV12-5|.
CASGLGGNTDIQYF
TGTGCTAGTGGTTTGGGAGGCAACACTGACATTCAGTACTTC
>many|TRBJ1-1|TRBV5-5|.
CASSLFGGTEAFF
TGTGCCAGCAGCTTGTTTGGGGGCACTGAAGCTTTCTTT
>many|TRBJ1-3|TRBV12-3/TRBV12-4|.
CASRFRDTGNTIYF
TGTGCCAGCAGATTCCGGGACACTGGAAACACCATATATTTT
>many|TRBJ2-1|TRBV6-2/TRBV6-3|TRBD2
CASSSGGRASGEQFF
TGTGCCAGCAGTTCAGGCGGGAGGGCCTCGGGTGAGCAGTTCTTC
>many|TRBJ2-7|TRBV20-1|.
CSARRGSLSEQYF
TGCAGTGCTAGGAGGGGGTCCCTCTCCGAGCAGTACTTC
>many|TRBJ2-7|TRBV7-2|.
CASSSNYEQYF
TGTGCCAGCAGTTCTAACTACGAGCAGTACTTC
>many|TRBJ2-7|TRBV4-1|.
CASSPQGPGVSYEQYF
TGCGCCAGCAGCCCCCAGGGGCCGGGCGTCTCCTACGAGCAGTACTTC
>.|TRBJ2-2|TRBV14|TRBD2
CASSGLAGGQNTGELFF
TGTGCCAGCAGCGGGCTAGCGGGAGGCCAGAACACCGGGGAGCTGTTTTTT
>many|TRBJ1-1|TRBV12-3/TRBV12-4|.
CASSPRGDTEAFF
TGTGCCAGCAGCCCCCGGGGAGACACTGAAGCTTTCTTT
>.|TRBJ1-2|TRBV6-8|TRBD1
CASKRTGDGYTF
TGTGCCAGCAAAAGGACAGGGGATGGCTACACCTTC
>.|TRBJ2-1|TRBV24-1|.
CATSGGAREGNEQFF
TGTGCCACCAGTGGGGGGGCCAGGGAGGGCAATGAGCAGTTCTTC
>many|TRBJ2-1|TRBV19|TRBD2
CASSIGTPGRAYEQFF
TGTGCCAGTAGTATCGGGACCCCCGGGAGGGCATATGAGCAGTTCTTC
>.|TRBJ2-7|TRBV4-2|.
CASSQVMTLYEQYF
TGTGCCAGCAGCCAGGTCATGACTCTTTACGAGCAGTACTTC
>.|TRBJ2-1|TRBV7-2|TRBD2
CASSGTSGIGEQFF
TGTGCCAGCAGCGGGACTAGCGGGATTGGTGAGCAGTTCTTC
>many|TRBJ1-1|TRBV6-2/TRBV6-3|.
CASSYSQNTEAFF
TGTGCCAGCAGTTACTCACAGAACACTGAAGCTTTCTTT
>many|TRBJ2-1|TRBV6-2/TRBV6-3|TRBD2
CASSGGSGRAGVEQFF
TGTGCCAGCAGTGGAGGTAGCGGGAGGGCCGGGGTTGAGCAGTTCTTC
>.|TRBJ2-6|TRBV4-1|.
CASSRTTGANVLTF
TGCGCCAGCTCTAGGACAACTGGGGCCAACGTCCTGACTTTC
>few|TRBJ2-7|TRBV11-2|TRBD2
CASSQSASGSSYEQYF
TGTGCCAGCAGCCAGTCAGCTAGCGGGAGCTCCTACGAGCAGTACTTC
>many|TRBJ2-2|TRBV5-4|.
CASSFGGKNTGELFF
TGTGCCAGCAGCTTTGGCGGGAAGAACACCGGGGAGCTGTTTTTT
>.|TRBJ2-3|TRBV5-6|.
CASSPSWVRDSNQPQYF
TGTGCCAGCAGCCCTAGCTGGGTTCGGGATAGCAATCAGCCCCAGTATTTT
>few|TRBJ1-5|TRBV4-3|.
CASSRVRDNRQPQHF
TGCGCCAGCAGCCGGGTCCGGGACAATCGCCAGCCCCAGCATTTT
>many|TRBJ1-2|TRBV6-2/TRBV6-3|TRBD1
CASSPGQGPFGGYTF
TGTGCCAGCAGCCCGGGACAGGGACCATTTGGAGGCTACACCTTC
>many|TRBJ1-4|TRBV7-2|TRBD1
CASRPGQNNEKLFF
TGTGCCAGCAGACCGGGACAGAATAATGAAAAACTGTTTTTT